This TCR beta chain was profiled in a study of PD-1 blockade in classical Hodgkin lymphoma. Notes on the study in general: Newly diagnosed patients reportedly trailed healthy donors in baseline TCR diversity.

A note on this clone: Antigen: not known.

TCRdb's copy holds only in-frame clones and misses some; the assay was immunoSEQ multiplex PCR. The sample gives 15,000 to 17,000 clones, 86% of which show up once; over 0.65% is in the top ten. This CDR3 is built from 15 residues. The V and J ends lost 6 bases and 0 bases respectively, with 12 bases between them. Per the germline V gene, CDR1 is SGHAT and CDR2 is FQNNGV. The sample's time point: newly diagnosed, previously untreated cHL patient sample. Using magnetic negative selection, the CD4+ T cells were separated out of thawed PBMCs. The study compared against PBMCs from newly diagnosed, untreated classical Hodgkin lymphoma.

This chain joins TRBV11-2 and TRBJ2-1, with D perhaps TRBD1 (5 bases). The material sequenced was CD4+ T cells from blood. This receptor was obtained from a human donor with classical Hodgkin lymphoma. CDR3 region: CASSRGQGSYNEQFF. The CDR3 nucleotides read TGTGCCAGCAGTCGTGGGCAGGGCTCCTACAATGAGCAGTTCTTC.